One and the same sample provided the 6 T cell receptor beta chains below, sequenced in a study of beta chain features in type 1 diabetes. Study outcomes and limitations: Shortening of TCRB CDR3s, moderate but significant, appeared in all four CD4+ subsets of Type 1 diabetes patients.

The antigens for these receptors are not known. What was sequenced were expressed TCRB transcripts, since all of the isolated RNA had been reverse transcribed. The table came from immunoSEQ multiplex PCR; TCRdb's copy has only in-frame clones and leaves some out. The repertoire has 130,000 to 150,000 clones, 10% to 15% of them found once; the top ten carry under 1.5%. The material sequenced was central memory CD4+ T cells from blood. Every receptor here comes from a man younger than 35 with type 1 diabetes.

This chain uses TRBV5-4 with TRBJ2-7; D unresolved. CDR3 length: 12 residues. V gave up 7 bases and J gave up 0 bases, with 8 bases separating them. Per germline, CDR1 SGHNT and CDR2 YYREEE (reference sequence). The DNA of the CDR3 is TGTGCCAGCGGCCCGAGCTCCTACGAGCAGTACTTC. Amino acid sequence: CASGPSSYEQYF.

This clone was observed a handful of times. The chain has TRBV13 and TRBJ1-2; unclear D gene. Germline-derived CDR1 and CDR2 are PRHDT and FYEKMQ (reference sequence). The CDR3 extends over 15 amino acids. V lost 3 bases and J lost 3, with 14 bases in between. As DNA, the CDR3 is TGTGCCAGCAGCTTGTACGAGCCAGATTACTATGGCTACACCTTC. Protein product: CASSLYEPDYYGYTF.

In its sample, this clone was seen a few times. Other DNA sequences within the sample encode an identical CDR3. This sequence joins TRBV10-3 and TRBJ1-3, with D uncertain. V lost 2 bases and J 4 bases, leaving 6 bases between the germline ends. CDR3 size: 13 residues. Per germline, CDR1 ENHRY and CDR2 SYGVKD. CDR3 residues: CAISEASGNTIYF. CDR3 coding DNA: TGTGCCATCAGTGAGGCGTCAGGAAACACCATATATTTT.

The chain employs TRBV30 and TRBJ1-6; D is undetermined. This CDR3 region has 13 residues. CDR1 is GTSNPN, CDR2 SVGIG, per germline (reference sequence). Trimming took off 2 bases at V and 4 bases at J, with 6 bases between the two ends. CDR3 nucleotide sequence: TGTGCCTGGAGTCTGGAGTATAATTCACCCCTCCACTTT. Its translation: CAWSLEYNSPLHF.

This clone was picked up a small number of times. The chain has TRBV11-1 and TRBJ2-3, with D tentatively TRBD1 (7 bases). Germline CDR1 SGHAT, CDR2 FQDESV (reference sequence). The CDR3 spans 14 residues. V was shortened by 3 bases and J by 4 bases, with 11 bases between the two germline ends. For the CDR3, the DNA is TGTGCCAGCAGCTTGCCAGGGGGGCCAGATACGCAGTATTTT. Translation: CASSLPGGPDTQYF.

This clone was seen ten or more times. The CDR3 region is CASSPARGPPYEQYF. CDR3 nucleotide sequence: TGTGCCAGCAGTCCCGCCAGGGGGCCCCCCTACGAGCAGTACTTC. The gene calls are TRBV27 and TRBJ2-7; 8 positions match TRBD1. Germline V CDR1 and CDR2: MNHEY, SMNVEV (reference sequence). V trimming: 5 bases; J trimming: 2 bases; junction bases outside the gene matches: 8. This CDR3 comprises 15 residues.